The 32 T cell receptor beta chains below come from one sample, sequenced in a study of T-cell reconstitution after alpha-beta-depleted transplantation in children. Molecular barcoding with unique molecular identifiers was used for the TCRbeta library. TCRdb itself ran the PCR reads through MiXCR, one entry per CDR3 protein. This table holds about 580,000 distinct CDR3 sequences, 20% to 25% found once. The material sequenced was PBMCs, mostly from graft donor cells, taken 360 days after TCRalphabeta/CD19-depleted stem cell transplant. Source of these receptors: a boy less than two years old who had a stem cell transplant for acute myeloid leukemia, so the T cells may come from the graft donor.

This clonotype came up a few times. The DNA for the CDR3 is TGTGCCAGCAGTTTATGGGCTAGAAATGGGGAGCTGTTTTTT. Protein sequence: CASSLWARNGELFF. This sequence joins TRBV12-3 or TRBV12-4 and TRBJ2-2; D gene uncertain. V shed 2 bases and J shed 8 bases, with 12 bases lying between them. The length of the CDR3 is 14 residues.

This clonotype was detected only a few times. The chain employs TRBV12-3 or TRBV12-4 and TRBJ1-2; D may be TRBD1 (6 bases). CDR3 length: 17 amino acids. V lost 2 bases and J 0 bases, leaving 16 bases between the germline ends. CDR3 nucleotide sequence: TGTGCCAGCAGTTTATCCCCTCGGGACACATCTAACTATGGCTACACCTTC. Residues: CASSLSPRDTSNYGYTF.

This clonotype was seen at least ten times. A read error may account for a junction end that differs from germline. This rearrangement joins TRBV12-3 or TRBV12-4 to TRBJ2-7; D may be TRBD2 (7 bases). The CDR3 is 12 residues long. This CDR3 reads CASSLGGLEQYF. The CDR3 region has the DNA TGTGCCAGCAGCTTAGGGGGACTAGAGCAGTACTTC.

The chain carries TRBV7-9 and TRBJ1-2, with 8 positions matching TRBD1. CDR3 size: 13 residues. Germline lookup yields CDR1 SEHNR and CDR2 FQNEAQ (reference sequence). The trim removed 6 bases at V and 6 bases at J, leaving 6 bases unmatched. The CDR3 spells CASRFGQGDGYTF. CDR3 bases: TGTGCCAGCAGGTTTGGACAGGGTGATGGCTACACCTTC.

In this sample, this clonotype turned up many times. This rearrangement joins TRBV18 to TRBJ2-3, with 9 bases fitting TRBD2. Germline trimming cut 3 bases from V and 3 bases from J; bases unmatched to any gene: 1. In germline, CDR1 is KGHSH, CDR2 LQKENI. The length of the CDR3 is 14 residues. The CDR3 DNA sequence: TGTGCCAGCTCACCGGGACTAGCAACAGATACGCAGTATTTT. It encodes CASSPGLATDTQYF.

This rearrangement joins TRBV12-3 or TRBV12-4 to TRBJ2-3, with D tentatively TRBD2 (6 bases). CDR3 size: 14 residues. V was shortened by 6 bases and J by 4 bases, with 14 bases between the two germline ends. The CDR3 region is CASRKLAWSDTQYF. The CDR3 DNA sequence: TGTGCCAGCAGGAAACTAGCTTGGTCAGATACGCAGTATTTT.

This clonotype occurred many times. The CDR3 loop is CASGPGTGVNTEAFF. The DNA for the CDR3 is TGTGCCAGCGGGCCTGGGACAGGGGTGAACACTGAAGCTTTCTTT. This rearrangement joins TRBV6-1 to TRBJ1-1, with TRBD1 identical over 10 bases. This CDR3 has 15 residues. The germline V gene has CDR1 MNHNS and CDR2 SASEGT. The ends lost 8 bases at V and 0 bases at J; junction bases unmatched: 6.

V is TRBV29-1 and J is TRBJ2-2; 7 bases fit TRBD1. CDR3 length: 13 residues. With 7 bases clipped from V and 1 base from J, the junction kept 3 bases outside the gene matches. The germline V gene has CDR1 SQVTM and CDR2 ANQGSEA. CDR3 sequence reads: CSAGDRNTGELFF. CDR3 nucleotide sequence: TGCAGCGCTGGGGACAGGAACACCGGGGAGCTGTTTTTT.

The chain employs TRBV7-2 and TRBJ2-1, with D unclear. V was cut by 4 bases and J by 6 bases, with 16 bases left in between. Germline-derived CDR1 and CDR2 are SGHTA and FQGNSA. The CDR3 length is 15 residues. CDR3 residues: CASSSSHGPGNEQFF. In DNA, the CDR3 is TGTGCCAGCAGCTCCTCTCATGGCCCGGGCAATGAGCAGTTCTTC.

The chain joins TRBV2 to TRBJ1-1, with no clear D. The germline V gene has CDR1 SNHLY and CDR2 FYNNEI. The V end lost 4 bases, the J end lost 7 bases, and 13 bases lay between the germline ends. CDR3 length: 13 amino acids. The CDR3 DNA follows: TGTGCCAGCAGTGTCCAGGACCCTTTTGAAGCTTTCTTT. Residues: CASSVQDPFEAFF.

V and J are TRBV2 and TRBJ2-5; 14 nucleotides agree with TRBD2. V was clipped by 2 bases and J by 5 bases; unmatched bases: 13. This CDR3 is built from 19 residues. Germline values: CDR1 SNHLY, CDR2 FYNNEI. In DNA, the CDR3 is TGTGCCAGCAGTGAACCGGGACTAGCGGGGGAGCCCGGAGGGGAGACCCAGTACTTC. Protein sequence: CASSEPGLAGEPGGETQYF.

V usage is TRBV6-5 and J usage is TRBJ2-5; no clear D gene. CDR3 length: 18 amino acids. Germline V gene data show CDR1 as MNHEY and CDR2 as SVGAGI. V was clipped by 0 bases and J by 0 bases, with 17 bases between them. The CDR3 loop is CASSYSMWPALYQETQYF. CDR3 in DNA: TGTGCCAGCAGTTACTCGATGTGGCCCGCCTTGTACCAAGAGACCCAGTACTTC.

This chain uses TRBV12-3 or TRBV12-4 with TRBJ1-5; 10 bases fit TRBD1. The CDR3 is 16 residues long. Trimming cost V 3 bases and J 3 bases; bases outside gene matches: 5. CDR3 in amino acids: CASSFWDRGDNQPQHF. The DNA for the CDR3 is TGTGCCAGCAGTTTTTGGGACAGGGGTGACAATCAGCCCCAGCATTTT.

This clonotype appeared many times. The CDR3 nucleotides are TGCAGTGCTCCTACTAGCGGGGCCCGCCAAGAGACCCAGTACTTC. It translates to CSAPTSGARQETQYF. The chain uses TRBV20-1 and TRBJ2-5, with 10 bases lining up with TRBD2. CDR1 DFQATT and CDR2 SNEGSKA come from the germline V gene (reference sequence). The CDR3 is made up of 15 amino acids. Trimming took 5 bases from V and 1 from J; bases not matched to a gene: 7.

In its sample, this clonotype was seen many times. The V call is TRBV7-2, the J call TRBJ2-7, with D perhaps assigned TRBD1 or TRBD2 (6 bases each). The CDR3 extends over 15 amino acids. V dropped 4 bases and J dropped 2 bases, with 15 bases sitting between them. Germline CDR1 and CDR2: SGHTA and FQGNSA. In DNA form, the CDR3 reads TGTGCCAGCAGCTCCTACCCCGGGGGCCCCTACGAGCAGTACTTC. Amino acid sequence: CASSSYPGGPYEQYF.

At least ten counts were recorded for this clonotype. This rearrangement joins TRBV24-1 to TRBJ2-2, with TRBD1 matching 9 bases. In germline, CDR1 is KGHDR, CDR2 SFDVKD. The CDR3 is 18 amino acids. The V gene end was trimmed by 3 bases and the J gene end by 6 bases; junction bases not matched to a gene: 13. In nucleotides, the CDR3 is TGTGCCACCAGTGATCCCACAGCGGGACAGGGTCCCCCCGGGGAGCTGTTTTTT. Its translation is CATSDPTAGQGPPGELFF.

The chain uses TRBV6-5 and TRBJ1-4, with TRBD1 matching 8 bases. The CDR3 length is 14 residues. The germline gives CDR1 MNHEY, CDR2 SVGAGI. Unmatched junction bases numbered 6, after V lost 4 bases and J lost 8 bases. CDR3 DNA: TGTGCCAGCAGTTTCGACAGGGGAGGGGAAAAACTGTTTTTT. Translated: CASSFDRGGEKLFF.

In this sample, this clonotype turned up a few times. The rearrangement uses TRBV2 and TRBJ2-1; 7 bases match TRBD2. This CDR3 comprises 16 residues. Trimming cost V 6 bases and J 5 bases; bases outside gene matches: 13. The germline V gene encodes CDR1 SNHLY and CDR2 FYNNEI. The CDR3 sequence: CASRPPMGEGHNEQFF. CDR3 in DNA: TGTGCCAGCAGGCCTCCCATGGGGGAGGGGCACAATGAGCAGTTCTTC.

This clonotype was counted a few times. The chain has TRBV7-2 and TRBJ2-7; 10 bases line up with TRBD2. Looked up from germline, CDR1 is SGHTA and CDR2 is FQGNSA. CDR3 length: 15 amino acids. The J segment lost 7 bases and the V segment lost 1 base, leaving 7 bases of the junction unmatched. The CDR3 DNA reads as TGTGCCAGCAGCTTAGAGGCTCAGCGGGGGGGGGAGCAGTACTTC. Its translation is CASSLEAQRGGEQYF.

V usage is TRBV7-8 and J usage is TRBJ1-2; TRBD1 is a possible D gene (6 bases). Trimming took 2 bases from V and 0 from J, leaving 13 bases between them. The CDR3 length is 16 residues. Germline lookup yields CDR1 SGHVS and CDR2 FQNEAQ. In nucleotides, the CDR3 is TGTGCCAGCAGCTTACGGGGGGCGGGAGCTAACTATGGCTACACCTTC. Protein: CASSLRGAGANYGYTF.

This clonotype has a count of ten or more. The V gene is TRBV6-6, the J gene TRBJ1-5; D is uncertain. V was cut by 2 bases and J by 3 bases, with 5 bases left in between. The germline V gene has CDR1 MNHNY and CDR2 SVGAGI (reference sequence). The CDR3 length is 13 residues. CDR3 protein: CASSYRANQPQHF. In DNA form, the CDR3 reads TGTGCCAGCAGTTACCGGGCCAATCAGCCCCAGCATTTT.

This chain connects TRBV18 to TRBJ2-4, with D maybe TRBD2 (7 bases). CDR3 length: 15 amino acids. The V gene's germline CDR1 is KGHSH and CDR2 LQKENI. The V and J ends lost 5 bases and 7 bases respectively, with 18 bases between them. The DNA for the CDR3 is TGTGCCAGCTCATCGGGACACCTTAGCGGGAACATTCAGTACTTC. This codes for CASSSGHLSGNIQYF.

The V call is TRBV20-1, the J call TRBJ1-2; perhaps TRBD1 as D (5 bases). The germline CDR1 and CDR2 sequences are DFQATT and SNEGSKA (reference sequence). This CDR3 is 15 amino acids long. V was cut by 3 bases and J by 7 bases, with 21 bases left in between. The CDR3 nucleotides read TGCAGTGCTAGGAGCTTTTGGTGGGGCGACGGTGGCTACACCTTC. Encoded protein: CSARSFWWGDGGYTF.

Only a few counts were recorded for this clonotype. The gene calls are TRBV6-2 or TRBV6-3 and TRBJ2-7; a possible D gene is TRBD2 (5 bases). Trimming took off 5 bases at V and 7 bases at J, with 15 bases between the two ends. This CDR3 is 13 amino acids long. The germline CDR1 and CDR2 sequences are MNHEY and SVGEGT. CDR3 loop: CASSRTPPGEQYV. In DNA form, the CDR3 reads TGTGCCAGCAGTCGGACGCCCCCGGGGGAGCAGTACGTC.

For the CDR3, the DNA is TGTGCCAGCAGATCCGCGGGGGTCTTCGGCATTCAGTACTTC. Protein sequence: CASRSAGVFGIQYF. This chain links TRBV7-2 with TRBJ2-4; 7 nucleotides match TRBD2. This CDR3 comprises 14 residues. Germline V CDR1 and CDR2: SGHTA, FQGNSA. J was trimmed by 9 bases and V by 6 bases; bases with no gene match: 11.

This clonotype was counted a few times. The chain is built from TRBV21-1 and TRBJ2-4; the D call of TRBD1 is as the table states it, not checked on the DNA. TRBV21-1 is described as a pseudogene. This CDR3 has 20 residues. Written as DNA, the CDR3 is TGTGCCAGCAGCGCGTTCCGCCGGGACACGGCCTTACAAGCCAAAAACATTCAGTACTTC. The encoded protein is CASSAFRRDTALQAKNIQYF.

Note on this clonotype: This may arise from a read error, as a much more abundant clone is one base away. The rearrangement uses TRBV6-5 and TRBJ2-1; 9 bases agree with TRBD1. With 2 bases clipped from V and 8 bases from J, the junction kept 4 bases outside the gene matches. Germline V gives CDR1 MNHEY, CDR2 SVGAGI. The CDR3 sequence is 14 residues long. CDR3 loop: CASSYQQGADEQFF. CDR3 nucleotides: TGTGCCAGCAGTTACCAACAGGGGGCCGATGAGCAGTTCTTC.

This clonotype was seen a handful of times. The CDR3 loop is CASTGRKGPRAQYF. In nucleotides, the CDR3 is TGTGCCAGCACGGGGAGGAAGGGCCCAAGGGCCCAGTACTTC. This chain links TRBV7-2 with TRBJ2-5; D is perhaps TRBD2 (6 bases). There are 14 residues in the CDR3. Looked up from germline, CDR1 is SGHTA and CDR2 is FQGNSA. The V gene lost 7 bases and the J gene lost 9 bases, with 21 bases spanning the gap.

The chain couples TRBV29-1 to TRBJ2-7, with D perhaps TRBD1 (5 bases). This CDR3 is built from 13 residues. The germline V and J ends were trimmed by 4 bases and 0 bases, with 10 bases remaining between them. Germline V gives CDR1 SQVTM, CDR2 ANQGSEA. The CDR3 sequence is CSVGTPPSYEQYF. CDR3 in DNA: TGCAGCGTTGGGACACCGCCCTCCTACGAGCAGTACTTC.

Ten or more counts support this clonotype. The rearrangement uses TRBV6-2 or TRBV6-3 and TRBJ2-2, with TRBD2 identical over 12 bases. The CDR3 totals 18 residues. The germline CDR1 and CDR2 sequences are MNHEY and SVGEGT. Losses at the gene ends were 5 bases for V and 4 bases for J; bases not matched to a gene: 11. This CDR3 reads CASSPRRLAGAITGELFF. The CDR3 nucleotides are TGTGCCAGCAGTCCGCGTAGACTAGCGGGGGCCATCACCGGGGAGCTGTTTTTT.

In this sample, this clonotype turned up a few times. The chain joins TRBV12-3 or TRBV12-4 to TRBJ1-2; TRBD1 aligns across 7 bases. The V gene end was trimmed by 8 bases and the J gene end by 7 bases; junction bases not matched to a gene: 7. The CDR3 has 12 residues. CDR3 coding DNA: TGTGCCAGCGGGGCAGGGGGGCTTGGCTACACCTTC. Amino acid sequence: CASGAGGLGYTF.

Only a few counts were recorded for this clonotype. The CDR3 nucleotides are TGCAGTGCTCCCCGTGAATCGGAGACCCAGTACTTC. It translates to CSAPRESETQYF. The rearrangement links TRBV20-1 to TRBJ2-5; D gene ambiguous. V lost 5 bases and J 5 bases, leaving 12 bases between the germline ends. Per germline, CDR1 DFQATT and CDR2 SNEGSKA (reference sequence). This CDR3 is built from 12 residues.